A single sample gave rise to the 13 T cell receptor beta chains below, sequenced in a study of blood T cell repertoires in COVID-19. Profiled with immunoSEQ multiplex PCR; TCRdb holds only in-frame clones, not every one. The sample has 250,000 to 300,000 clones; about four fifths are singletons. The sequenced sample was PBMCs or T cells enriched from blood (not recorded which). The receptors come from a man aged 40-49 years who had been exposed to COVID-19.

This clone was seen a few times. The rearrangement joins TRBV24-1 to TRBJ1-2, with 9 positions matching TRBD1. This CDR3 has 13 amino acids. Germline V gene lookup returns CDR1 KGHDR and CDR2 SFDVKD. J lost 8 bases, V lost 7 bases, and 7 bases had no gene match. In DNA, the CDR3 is TGTGCCACCAGGACACAGGGGGCGCAAGGCTACACCTTC. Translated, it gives CATRTQGAQGYTF.

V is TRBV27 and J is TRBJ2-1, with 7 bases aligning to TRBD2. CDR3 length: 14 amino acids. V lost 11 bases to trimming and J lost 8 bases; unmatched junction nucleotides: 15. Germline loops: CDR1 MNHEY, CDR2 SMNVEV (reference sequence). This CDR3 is CASKPRTSRDEQFF. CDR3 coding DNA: TGTGCCTCAAAGCCCCGGACTAGTCGCGATGAGCAGTTCTTC.

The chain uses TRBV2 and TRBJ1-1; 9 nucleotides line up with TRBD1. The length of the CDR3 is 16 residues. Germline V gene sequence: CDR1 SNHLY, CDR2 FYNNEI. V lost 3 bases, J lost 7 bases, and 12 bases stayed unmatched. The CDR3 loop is CASSERELRTGVEAFF. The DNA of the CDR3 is TGTGCCAGCAGTGAGAGGGAGCTACGGACAGGGGTTGAAGCTTTCTTT.

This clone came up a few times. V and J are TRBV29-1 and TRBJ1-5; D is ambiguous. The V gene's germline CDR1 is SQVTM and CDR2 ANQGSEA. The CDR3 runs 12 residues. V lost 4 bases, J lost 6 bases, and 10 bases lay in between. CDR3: CSVAWEGQPQHF. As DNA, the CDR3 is TGCAGCGTTGCCTGGGAGGGTCAGCCCCAGCATTTT.

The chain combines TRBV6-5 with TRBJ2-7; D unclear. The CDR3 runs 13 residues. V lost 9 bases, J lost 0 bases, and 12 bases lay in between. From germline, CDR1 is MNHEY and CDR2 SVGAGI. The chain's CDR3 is CASRLGSSYEQYF. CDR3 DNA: TGTGCCAGTCGCCTTGGTAGCTCCTACGAGCAGTACTTC.

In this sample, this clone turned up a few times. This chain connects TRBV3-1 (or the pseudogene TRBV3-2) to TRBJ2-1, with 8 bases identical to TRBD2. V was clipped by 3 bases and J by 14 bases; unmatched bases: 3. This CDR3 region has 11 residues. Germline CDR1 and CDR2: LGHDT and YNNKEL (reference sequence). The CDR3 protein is CASSQSGREFF. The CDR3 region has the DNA TGTGCCAGCAGCCAGAGCGGGAGAGAGTTCTTC.

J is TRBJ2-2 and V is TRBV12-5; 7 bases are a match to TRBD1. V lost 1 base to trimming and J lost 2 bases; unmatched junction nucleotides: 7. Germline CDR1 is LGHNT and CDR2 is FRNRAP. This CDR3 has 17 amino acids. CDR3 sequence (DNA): TGTGCTAGTGGTTTGGCCAACAGGGGCACTAACACCGGGGAGCTGTTTTTT. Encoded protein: CASGLANRGTNTGELFF.

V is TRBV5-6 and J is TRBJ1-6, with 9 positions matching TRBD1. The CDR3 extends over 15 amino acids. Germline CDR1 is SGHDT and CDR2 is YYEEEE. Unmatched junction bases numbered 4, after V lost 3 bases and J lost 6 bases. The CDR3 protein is CASSSRDRVNSPLHF. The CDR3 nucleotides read TGTGCCAGCAGCTCCCGGGACAGGGTTAATTCACCCCTCCACTTT.

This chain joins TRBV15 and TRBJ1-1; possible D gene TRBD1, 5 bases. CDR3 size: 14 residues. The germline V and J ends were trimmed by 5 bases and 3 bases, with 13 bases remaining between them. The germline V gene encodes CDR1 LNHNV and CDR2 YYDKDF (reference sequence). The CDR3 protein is CATSEGREDTEAFF. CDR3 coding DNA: TGTGCCACCAGCGAGGGCAGGGAGGACACTGAAGCTTTCTTT.

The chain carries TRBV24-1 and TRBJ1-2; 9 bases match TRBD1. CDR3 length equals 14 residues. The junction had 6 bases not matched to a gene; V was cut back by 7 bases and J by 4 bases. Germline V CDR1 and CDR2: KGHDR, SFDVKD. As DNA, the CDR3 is TGTGCCACCAGCTCGGACAGGGGAGCCTATGGCTACACCTTC. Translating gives CATSSDRGAYGYTF.

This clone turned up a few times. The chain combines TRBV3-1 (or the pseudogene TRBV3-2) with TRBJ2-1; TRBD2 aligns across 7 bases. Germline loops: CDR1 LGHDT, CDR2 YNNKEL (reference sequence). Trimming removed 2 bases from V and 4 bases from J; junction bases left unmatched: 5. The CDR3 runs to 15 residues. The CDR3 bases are TGTGCCAGCAGCCAACGGACTAGTGTGTACAATGAGCAGTTCTTC. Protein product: CASSQRTSVYNEQFF.

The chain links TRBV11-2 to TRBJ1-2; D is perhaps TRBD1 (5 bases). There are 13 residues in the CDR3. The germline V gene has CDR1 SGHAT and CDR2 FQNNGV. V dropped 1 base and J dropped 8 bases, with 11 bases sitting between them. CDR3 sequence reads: CASSLGGTGGYTF. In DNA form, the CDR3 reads TGTGCCAGCAGCTTAGGCGGGACCGGGGGCTACACCTTC. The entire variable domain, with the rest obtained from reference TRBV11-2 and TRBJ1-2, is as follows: EAGVAQSPRYKIIEKRQSVAFWCNPISGHATLYWYQQILGQGPKLLIQFQNNGVVDDSQLPKDRFSAERLKGVDSTLKIQPAKLEDSAVYLCASSLGGTGGYTFGSGTRLTVV.

The CDR3 protein is CASSSGVQETQYF. The DNA of the CDR3 is TGCGCCAGCAGCTCGGGGGTTCAAGAGACCCAGTACTTC. The chain couples TRBV5-1 to TRBJ2-5; a weak D match, TRBD2 (6 bases). Germline V gene lookup returns CDR1 SGHRS and CDR2 YFSETQ. Trimming removed 3 bases at V and 2 bases at J, with 8 bases between. The length of the CDR3 is 13 residues.